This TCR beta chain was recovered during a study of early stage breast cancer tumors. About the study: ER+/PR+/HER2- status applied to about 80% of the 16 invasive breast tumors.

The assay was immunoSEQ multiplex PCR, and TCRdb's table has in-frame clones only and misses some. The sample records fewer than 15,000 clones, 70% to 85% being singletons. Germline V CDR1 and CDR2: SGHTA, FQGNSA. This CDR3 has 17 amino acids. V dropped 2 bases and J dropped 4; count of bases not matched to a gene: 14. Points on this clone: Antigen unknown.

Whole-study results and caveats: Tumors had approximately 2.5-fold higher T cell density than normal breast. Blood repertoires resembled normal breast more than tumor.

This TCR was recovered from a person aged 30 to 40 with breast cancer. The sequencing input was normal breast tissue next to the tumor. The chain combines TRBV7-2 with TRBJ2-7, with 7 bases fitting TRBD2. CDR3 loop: CASSLTPAGPLSYEQYF. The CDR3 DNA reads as TGTGCCAGCAGCTTAACCCCAGCGGGACCCCTCTCATACGAGCAGTACTTC.